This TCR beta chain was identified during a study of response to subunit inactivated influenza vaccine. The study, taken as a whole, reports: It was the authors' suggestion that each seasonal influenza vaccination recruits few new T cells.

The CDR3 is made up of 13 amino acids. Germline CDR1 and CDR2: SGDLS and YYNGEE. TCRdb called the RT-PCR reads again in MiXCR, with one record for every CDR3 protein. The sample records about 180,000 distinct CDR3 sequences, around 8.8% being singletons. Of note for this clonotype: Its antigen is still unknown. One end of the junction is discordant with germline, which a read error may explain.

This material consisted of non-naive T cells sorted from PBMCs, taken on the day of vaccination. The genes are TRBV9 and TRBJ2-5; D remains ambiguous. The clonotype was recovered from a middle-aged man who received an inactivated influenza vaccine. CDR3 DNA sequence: TGTGCCTGCAGCGTAGGCCAGCAAGAGACCCAGTACTTC. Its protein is CACSVGQQETQYF.